This T cell receptor beta chain was found in a study of cytomegalovirus exposure and HLA in healthy donors (dated 2017 in TCRdb). In terms of the full investigation: In an earlier analysis of 550 to 750 of the donors, 276 Gb of sequence data and 100 million or so unique TCR beta sequences from roughly 190 million T cells were reported. All discovery cohort repertoires had been generated on a single sequencing platform. Of the 300 to 450 genotyped donors, about 80% fell in the genetic ancestry cluster associated with self-reported Caucasian donors. Both class I and class II loci were covered by HLA typing, at four-digit resolution. Among around 400 genotyped donors of the cohort, an average of roughly 230,000 unique TCR beta nucleotide sequences was sequenced per donor, of which about 19% were non-productive. The later analysis used no new phenotypic data to find candidate immune exposures, relying instead on TCR beta sequences and their occurrence across donors. In an earlier analysis of a few hundred of the donors, high-throughput TCR beta sequencing was used to judge whether each TCR beta V gene segment behaved as functional or pseudogenic. The study profiled the T cell repertoires of under 700 subjects by immunosequencing and related them to cytomegalovirus serostatus. Typing coverage varied by locus: roughly 629-630 donors for A, B, C, DRB1 and DQB1; more than 500 for DQA1; around 610 for DPA1; approximately 490 for DPB1. In a later genetic analysis, genome-wide SNP genotypes for about three fifths of the 666 donors were used, and that subset was treated as a discovery cohort. The study combined high-throughput TCR immunosequencing, statistical association of individual TCRs with disease status, and machine learning to predict cytomegalovirus infection status. About 300 gigabases of sequencing data and 70 million to 100 million unique TCR sequences were included in an early release covering roughly 600 HLA-typed donors. A later analysis re-examined previously published TCR beta repertoires from several hundred donors and added high-resolution HLA genotyping to investigate patterns of TCR occurrence. About 5 DR-DQ haplotypes were handled as single units for association and clustering, since linkage in the cohort was strong. The study was designed to test whether signatures of past pathogen exposure could be identified by cataloging public T cell receptors. A separate validation cohort of 100 to 150 different subjects was used in addition to the roughly 700-subject first cohort. Donor age, sex, ethnicity and CMV serostatus were collected together with the repertoire data.

The cohort comprised hundreds of healthy bone marrow donors. Cohort members were all nominally healthy when sampled, although unrecorded immune exposures were likely present. The donor was CMV seronegative and was included in the group of hundreds of seronegative cohort members. A peripheral blood sample was provided by each donor, and peripheral blood mononuclear cells were used for TCR beta sequencing. Genomic DNA was extracted from the blood cell samples with the Qiagen DNeasy Blood Extraction Kit. With regard to this clone: It lacks a known antigen.

Receptors were amplified or captured by the immunoSEQ multiplex PCR assay. For the multiplex PCR, a mixture combining 60 forward primers for TCR Vbeta segments and 13 reverse primers for TCR Jbeta segments was used. The CDR3 region of rearranged TCR beta genes was amplified from genomic DNA by a multiplex PCR assay. The Illumina HiSeq System was used to sequence the amplified TCR beta libraries as 87-base-pair reads. In the original analysis: A later analysis tallied around 82 million unique TCR beta chains across the 700 or so repertoires, and about 12 million of those chains were shared by two or more donors. A nearest-neighbor algorithm error-corrected the raw reads and collapsed the reads into unique sequences, merging closely related sequences to remove PCR and sequencing errors. V, D and J gene segments were assigned by aligning CDR3 sequences to IMGT reference sequences. For a sequence to be retained, a match of at least six nucleotides was required to both a V gene segment and a J gene segment. Rearrangements were called productive when the CDR3 lacked stop codons and stayed in frame with V and J; all others were non-productive. Following IMGT convention, CDR3 was defined as the stretch from the second conserved V-encoded cysteine to the conserved J-encoded phenylalanine. The earlier analysis of about 640 of the donors excluded any sequence lacking an unambiguous match to a single V gene segment. An earlier analysis of 587 of the donors classified V segments as functional when productive rearrangements were above 56.7% and as segregating when the standard deviation between donors was above 5%. To diagnose cytomegalovirus status from the catalog of TCR beta chain sequences, a statistical classification framework was built. A later analysis assigned V and J genes by comparing TCR nucleotide sequences with IMGT/GENE-DB human TR gene sequences. A later analysis assigned CDR3 sequences and most-parsimonious VDJ recombination scenarios with the TCRdist pipeline. In a later analysis, each TCR beta chain was defined by its CDR3 amino acid sequence together with its V-gene family, and reads lacking a unique V-gene family were excluded. In a later analysis, 450 to 600 highly shared, low-generation-probability nucleotide sequences were removed to address suspected cross-contamination and a sequencing artifact. In a later analysis, a clonal expansion index for each public chain was calculated from normalized within-repertoire ranks of inferred template counts. In a later analysis, generation probabilities were computed using a VDJ recombination model fitted to out-of-frame rearrangements, and the results were checked against IGoR. Hypergeometric tests were used in a later analysis to score TCR-TCR, TCR-HLA and TCR-CMV co-occurrence, with a repertoire-size bias correction applied to the TCR pairs. A later analysis estimated false discovery rates by permuting HLA or CMV assignments 20 times. A later analysis grouped co-occurring TCRs with DBSCAN, adding TCRdist sequence similarity when clustering within HLA-allele-positive subsets. Co-occurrence clustering excluded repertoires with fewer than 30,000 or more than 120,000 public chains, plus five with anomalous nucleotide sharing. Drawn from immuneACCESS, this table holds only the in-frame rearrangements with V and J called that TCRdb kept. Clones are partly lost; checked studies trace under half to an unresolved V gene and leave the rest unexplained. V and J calls and clone size follow that table, whereas D and trimming were derived from the DNA. The table for this sample shows more than 45,000 clones. The ten largest clones capture around 4% of the sample.

What the authors observed across the whole study: Compared with equally common non-associated chains, HLA-associated TCR beta chains in a later analysis were more clonally expanded and had lower generation probabilities. In a later analysis, most CMV-associated TCR beta chains were found to appear HLA-restricted, with HLA associations seemingly driven largely by CMV exposure. At a false discovery rate of 0.05, a later analysis linked approximately 18,000 TCR beta sequences to specific HLA alleles. The study gave a list of about 160 TCR beta chains associated with cytomegalovirus. Because some donors lacked HLA typing at each locus, the association tests relied only on the typed subset. According to the authors, the approach could potentially be generalized to other disease states and immunological phenotypes. The only immune exposure information available for the cohort was CMV serostatus. According to a later analysis, parvovirus B19, influenza, CMV and Epstein-Barr virus appeared linked to several top co-occurrence clusters. Linkage disequilibrium might explain the correlated functional status among segregating V segments, but an unknown experimental factor could not be excluded. In a later analysis, the rate of TCR association differed among HLA loci, with DRB1 alleles having the most associated TCRs and HLA-C alleles having the fewest. Only TCR beta chains were sequenced in this cohort, and the absence of alpha or paired-chain data limited detectable features. In a later genetic analysis, fewer N-insertions in productive TCRs were reported among donors in an Asian-associated ancestry cluster than the roughly 710-donor mean. A cluster of highly shared sequence variants was judged likely to represent a technical artifact of the sequencing pipeline. When HLA alleles, especially DR and DQ, strongly co-occurred, attributing TCR associations to individual alleles was difficult. A further reported finding was that TCR beta sequences accurately predicted the HLA-A and HLA-B alleles for most subjects in the first cohort. The classifier was reported to diagnose cytomegalovirus status with high specificity and sensitivity in both the original cohort and the validation cohort. Three of the identified cytomegalovirus-associated TCR beta chains were confirmed in vitro to be specific for cytomegalovirus antigens. Sequencing depth was assumed to be roughly uniform across donors in the presence/absence analyses, though that assumption may not hold. An association between a missense DCLRE1C variant and V-gene and J-gene trimming of TCR beta chains was found in a later genetic analysis and replicated in an independent cohort. Broadly in line with IMGT annotations, most TCR beta V segments showed up in productive rearrangements about 87% or about 30% of the time in an earlier analysis of approximately 640 of the donors. Because counts were too low, around 18 rarely observed V segments, including chromosome 9 orphons, were left out of the earlier analysis of roughly 600 of the donors. Across donors, most TCR sequences were observed very rarely, whereas some public TCRs were present in many individuals.

Material: PBMCs. This receptor was identified in a male donor in good health and CMV-seronegative.

The DNA reads as follows: TGTGCCAGCAGGAACAGGGATGCGTACGAGCAGTACTTC. Translation gives CASRNRDAYEQYF. The V gene is TRBV5-6 and the J gene is TRBJ2-7; the best D guess is TRBD1, with 6 bases matching. V is shortened by 5 bases, J by 4 bases, and the region joining them spans 13 bases. The germline V gene sets CDR1 to SGHDT and CDR2 to YYEEEE. The CDR3, from cysteine to phenylalanine, totals 13 residues. Solely the CDR3 DNA is kept, with 39 bases framed from the first base.